These T cell receptor beta chains were read from a single sample in a study of blood T cell repertoires in COVID-19. Here immunoSEQ multiplex PCR was the method, and the copy in TCRdb shows in-frame clones only, minus some. The table shows around 62,000 clones, with roughly 90% occurring only once. The specimen was peripheral blood. The receptors come from a woman aged 55-70 years with acute or convalescent COVID-19. The CDR3 runs from the conserved cysteine through the conserved F or W. A D gene is named only where the DNA matches it firmly. Rows may omit the clone size; those that give it use once, few, many or a size class.

D: .; V: TRBV4-1; size: .; J: TRBJ2-5; DNA: TGCGCCAGCAGCCAAGACGGACATGGGACCCAGTACTTC; CDR3: CASSQDGHGTQYF
D: .; V: TRBV25-1; size: once; J: TRBJ2-3; DNA: TGTGCCAGCAGTTTACTGCTTGATACGCAGTATTTT; CDR3: CASSLLLDTQYF
D: .; V: TRBV21-1; size: .; J: TRBJ1-4; DNA: TGTGCCAGCAGCTCCCCGGACAGCGAAACTAATGAAAAACTGTTTTTT; CDR3: CASSSPDSETNEKLFF
D: TRBD1; V: TRBV11-2; size: .; J: TRBJ1-1; DNA: TGTGCCAGCAGAAGGGGGGGACAGGGCCCTGAAGCTTTCTTT; CDR3: CASRRGGQGPEAFF
D: .; V: TRBV11-3; size: .; J: TRBJ1-6; DNA: TGTGCCAGCAGCCTGAGCTCCTATAATTCACCCCTCCACTTT; CDR3: CASSLSSYNSPLHF
D: .; V: TRBV2; size: .; J: TRBJ1-6; DNA: TGTGCCAGCAGGCCAGTCGAGGCCGGGACACCCCTCCACTTT; CDR3: CASRPVEAGTPLHF
D: TRBD1; V: TRBV9; size: .; J: TRBJ2-3; DNA: TGTGCCAGCAGCGTACGGGCAGGGGGCGCAGATACGCAGTATTTT; CDR3: CASSVRAGGADTQYF
D: .; V: TRBV28; size: once; J: TRBJ1-1; DNA: TGTGCCAGCAGTTTCTCAGGGCGCCACACTGAAGCTTTCTTT; CDR3: CASSFSGRHTEAFF
D: .; V: TRBV11-3; size: .; J: TRBJ2-1; DNA: TGTGCCAGCAGCCGCCGGGACTCGAACTACAATGAGCAGTTCTTC; CDR3: CASSRRDSNYNEQFF
D: TRBD1; V: TRBV7-3; size: once; J: TRBJ2-2; DNA: TGTGCCAGCAGCCTACAGGGGACCGGGGAGCTGTTTTTT; CDR3: CASSLQGTGELFF
D: .; V: TRBV12-3/TRBV12-4; size: .; J: TRBJ1-4; DNA: TGTGCCAGCAGCCTCAATGAAAAACTGTTTTTT; CDR3: CASSLNEKLFF
D: .; V: TRBV21-1; size: once; J: TRBJ1-5; DNA: TGTGCCAGCAGCGGACGTCGGGCAGGGGGCAATCAGCCCCAGCATTTT; CDR3: CASSGRRAGGNQPQHF
D: .; V: TRBV5-5; size: .; J: TRBJ2-3; DNA: TGTGCCAGCAGCTTGGATTCGCTAGCGCTAGATACGCAGTATTTT; CDR3: CASSLDSLALDTQYF
D: .; V: TRBV5-6; size: .; J: TRBJ1-3; DNA: TGTGCCAGCAGCTCAGGGATCGGCAGGGGATCTGGAAACACCATATATTTT; CDR3: CASSSGIGRGSGNTIYF
D: .; V: TRBV2; size: .; J: TRBJ2-3; DNA: TGTGCCAGTGGACAGAATCCCACAGATACGCAGTATTTT; CDR3: CASGQNPTDTQYF
D: .; V: TRBV20-1; size: .; J: TRBJ2-5; DNA: TGCAGTGCTAGTGATTCGGCAGGGCAAGAGACCCAGTACTTC; CDR3: CSASDSAGQETQYF
D: TRBD2; V: TRBV4-2; size: .; J: TRBJ2-5; DNA: TGTGCCAGCAGCCCCTTTAGGGGACTAGCGGGAGTCGTGACAGAGACCCAGTACTTC; CDR3: CASSPFRGLAGVVTETQYF
D: TRBD1; V: TRBV3-1/TRBV3-2; size: .; J: TRBJ2-5; DNA: TGTGCCAGCAGCCAGCGGACAGGGGGCGGTAAGACCCAGTACTTC; CDR3: CASSQRTGGGKTQYF
D: .; V: TRBV11-2; size: once; J: TRBJ2-2; DNA: TGTGCCAGCAGTGTAAGACAGAGTTCTCCTACGAACACCGGGGAGCTGTTTTTT; CDR3: CASSVRQSSPTNTGELFF
D: TRBD2; V: TRBV5-1; size: few; J: TRBJ2-3; DNA: TGCGCCAGCAGCTCAGGACTAGCGGGGGGGCGAGCCGATACGCAGTATTTT; CDR3: CASSSGLAGGRADTQYF
D: TRBD1; V: TRBV24-1; size: .; J: TRBJ2-3; DNA: TGTGCCACCAGTGATTTGCGCTCGGGACAGGGTACAGATACGCAGTATTTT; CDR3: CATSDLRSGQGTDTQYF
D: TRBD1; V: TRBV2; size: .; J: TRBJ1-2; DNA: TGTGCCAGCAGTGAAAGTGGAGGACAGGGGGGGTTAGGAGGCTACACCTTC; CDR3: CASSESGGQGGLGGYTF
D: .; V: TRBV3-1/TRBV3-2; size: .; J: TRBJ2-5; DNA: TGTGCCAGCAGCCAAGATCGTGACGGGAAAGAGACCCAGTACTTC; CDR3: CASSQDRDGKETQYF
D: .; V: TRBV3-1/TRBV3-2; size: .; J: TRBJ1-3; DNA: TGTGCCAGCAGCCAAGATCCGGGGGGAAACACCATATATTTT; CDR3: CASSQDPGGNTIYF